This record concerns one T cell receptor (beta chain) sequence. Antigen: not known. Time point: patch test 3, about 24 weeks after DPC sensitization. Documented treatment: therapeutic diphenylcyclopropenone sensitization with weekly scalp DPC. The sample originates from a study of human T cells and chemical hapten exposure. Trimming took 3 bases from V and 0 from J, leaving 12 bases between them. Germline V gene data show CDR1 as ENHRY and CDR2 as SYGVKD. The CDR3 extends over 15 amino acids. MiXCR, run by TCRdb on the RACE reads, gives a single entry per CDR3 protein. Among 150,000 to 200,000 distinct CDR3 sequences listed, roughly 26% were seen once. Study-level findings and limits: DPC sensitization did not alter TCRs above 1 in 1000 frequency.

The clonotype was recovered from a woman aged 18-30 years with alopecia areata. Some clones in this sample may be carry-over from other donors' samples. The source was whole blood, collected in connection with sensitization to the hapten diphenylcyclopropenone (DPC). V is TRBV10-3 and J is TRBJ2-7, with D unclear. CDR3: CAISDDGLFSYEQYF. In DNA, the CDR3 is TGTGCCATCAGTGATGACGGCCTCTTCTCCTACGAGCAGTACTTC.